The present TCR beta chain was sequenced within a study of blood T cell repertoires in COVID-19. On the study more broadly: Both acute and convalescent COVID-19 samples were obtained from the United States, Italy and Spain.

V was cut by 9 bases and J by 6 bases, with 13 bases left in between. The CDR3 is 12 amino acids. CDR1 is MGHDK, CDR2 SYGVNS, per germline. TCRdb keeps only in-frame clones here, not all; method: immunoSEQ multiplex PCR. The sample shows just under 65,000 clones, around 80% of them seen only once. This clone was seen a single time. The genes are TRBV25-1 and TRBJ2-3; possibly TRBD2 for D (6 bases). The TCR comes from a man aged 60-69 years with COVID-19, enrolled during active disease. Sequenced: peripheral blood. This chain's CDR3 is CARSQGGDTQYF. The CDR3 DNA reads as TGTGCCAGATCCCAAGGAGGGGATACGCAGTATTTT. The variable domain in full, with the rest retrieved from reference TRBV25-1 and TRBJ2-3, is EADIYQTPRYLVIGTGKKITLECSQTMGHDKMYWYQQDPGMELHLIHYSYGVNSTEKGDLSSESTVSRIRTEHFPLTLESARPSHTSQYLCARSQGGDTQYFGPGTRLTVL.